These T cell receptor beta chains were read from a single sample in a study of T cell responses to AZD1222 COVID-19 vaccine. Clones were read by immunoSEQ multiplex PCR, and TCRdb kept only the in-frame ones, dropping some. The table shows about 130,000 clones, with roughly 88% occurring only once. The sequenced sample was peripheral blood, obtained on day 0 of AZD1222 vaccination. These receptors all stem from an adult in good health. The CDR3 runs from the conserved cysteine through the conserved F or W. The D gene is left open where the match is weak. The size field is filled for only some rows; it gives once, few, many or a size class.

DNA: TGTGCCAGCAGTCCCCGGGGACTCAATAATGAAAAACTGTTTTTT
CDR3: CASSPRGLNNEKLFF
J: TRBJ1-4
V: TRBV2
D: NA
size: few
length: 15

DNA: TGTGCCAGCAGCCAAGAACCGGGGGGGCTAGGTGGGGCCAACGTCCTGACTTTC
CDR3: CASSQEPGGLGGANVLTF
J: TRBJ2-6
V: TRBV3-1/TRBV3-2
D: TRBD2
size: NA
length: 18

DNA: TGCGCCAGCCGGGACACGAACACTGAAGCTTTCTTT
CDR3: CASRDTNTEAFF
J: TRBJ1-1
V: TRBV10-2
D: NA
size: NA
length: 12

DNA: TGTGCCAGCAGCCCCCAGACTGCCTCCGATACGCAGTATTTT
CDR3: CASSPQTASDTQYF
J: TRBJ2-3
V: TRBV3-1/TRBV3-2
D: NA
size: NA
length: 14

DNA: TGTGCCAGCAGTCCCCCCTTGGGACAGGGGCCCCAAGAGACCCAGTACTTC
CDR3: CASSPPLGQGPQETQYF
J: TRBJ2-5
V: TRBV6-6
D: TRBD1
size: NA
length: 17

DNA: TGCAGCGTCACCGGGACAGGTACCTACGAGCAGTACTTC
CDR3: CSVTGTGTYEQYF
J: TRBJ2-7
V: TRBV29-1
D: TRBD1
size: NA
length: 13

DNA: TGTGCCAGCAGCCCTACCGGGACAGGGAACACTGAAGCTTTCTTT
CDR3: CASSPTGTGNTEAFF
J: TRBJ1-1
V: TRBV28
D: TRBD1
size: NA
length: 15

DNA: TGCGCCAGCAGCTTGAAGTATATAGGGGACACTGAAGCTTTCTTT
CDR3: CASSLKYIGDTEAFF
J: TRBJ1-1
V: TRBV5-1
D: NA
size: NA
length: 15

DNA: TGTGCCAGCAGCGCTCGACAGGGTAGTCAGCCCCAGCATTTT
CDR3: CASSARQGSQPQHF
J: TRBJ1-5
V: TRBV7-2
D: TRBD1
size: few
length: 14

DNA: TGCGCCAGCAGCTTGAGGCCTAGCGGAAATGAGCAGTTCTTC
CDR3: CASSLRPSGNEQFF
J: TRBJ2-1
V: TRBV5-1
D: TRBD2
size: NA
length: 14

DNA: TGTGCCAGCAGCCAAGACAGTAGCCAGACCCTACCTTCCTTCGCTGAAGCTTTCTTT
CDR3: CASSQDSSQTLPSFAEAFF
J: TRBJ1-1
V: TRBV14
D: NA
size: NA
length: 19

DNA: TGTGCCAGCAGCTTAGTCCCCACTAGTTCTTACTCCTACAATGAGCAGTTCTTC
CDR3: CASSLVPTSSYSYNEQFF
J: TRBJ2-1
V: TRBV11-2
D: NA
size: NA
length: 18

DNA: TGTGCCAGCAGCTTAAGCCAGGGGGCTAACTATGGCTACACCTTC
CDR3: CASSLSQGANYGYTF
J: TRBJ1-2
V: TRBV7-3
D: TRBD1
size: NA
length: 15

DNA: TGTGCCAGCAGAACAAGTAACACCGGGGAGCTGTTTTTT
CDR3: CASRTSNTGELFF
J: TRBJ2-2
V: TRBV5-4
D: NA
size: NA
length: 13

DNA: TGTGCCAGCAGATTCAGACAGAGTGGCTATGGCTACACCTTC
CDR3: CASRFRQSGYGYTF
J: TRBJ1-2
V: TRBV27
D: NA
size: NA
length: 14

DNA: TGCGCCAGCCGAGGCGGGGTCGCAGATACGCAGTATTTT
CDR3: CASRGGVADTQYF
J: TRBJ2-3
V: TRBV5-1
D: NA
size: NA
length: 13

DNA: TGTGCCAGCAGTTCCTCGGATATGGTATATTCACCCCTCCACTTT
CDR3: CASSSSDMVYSPLHF
J: TRBJ1-6
V: TRBV6-5
D: NA
size: once
length: 15

DNA: TGTGCCAGCAGCCAAGTTGGCAGGGGAAGGACCGGGGAGCTGTTTTTT
CDR3: CASSQVGRGRTGELFF
J: TRBJ2-2
V: TRBV7-9
D: NA
size: NA
length: 16

DNA: TGCGCCAGCAGCCAAGAATTTGTAGGCCGTGGCTACACCTTC
CDR3: CASSQEFVGRGYTF
J: TRBJ1-2
V: TRBV4-1
D: NA
size: NA
length: 14

DNA: TGTGCCAGCAGTTACTCTAAGCAGGCCGGAGTAAACATTCAGTACTTC
CDR3: CASSYSKQAGVNIQYF
J: TRBJ2-4
V: TRBV6-5
D: NA
size: NA
length: 16

DNA: TGTGCCAGCAGTGGATCAGATACGCAGTATTTT
CDR3: CASSGSDTQYF
J: TRBJ2-3
V: TRBV12-3/TRBV12-4
D: NA
size: NA
length: 11

DNA: TGTGCCATCAGTGCTTCGACAGGGGATGGTGAAAAACTGTTTTTT
CDR3: CAISASTGDGEKLFF
J: TRBJ1-4
V: TRBV10-3
D: TRBD1
size: NA
length: 15

DNA: TGTGCCAGCAGCCACTCACTGACAGCGGAGACCCAGTACTTC
CDR3: CASSHSLTAETQYF
J: TRBJ2-5
V: TRBV3-1/TRBV3-2
D: NA
size: NA
length: 14

DNA: TGTGCCAGCAGTGACAGGGGGACTCAGCCCCAGCATTTT
CDR3: CASSDRGTQPQHF
J: TRBJ1-5
V: TRBV2
D: TRBD1
size: NA
length: 13

DNA: TGTGCCAGCAACCCAGGGATCCCTGGAAACACCATATATTTT
CDR3: CASNPGIPGNTIYF
J: TRBJ1-3
V: TRBV28
D: NA
size: NA
length: 14

DNA: TGTGCCAGCAGCCCGGACAGGGACCGGGGCTATGGCTACACCTTC
CDR3: CASSPDRDRGYGYTF
J: TRBJ1-2
V: TRBV5-5
D: TRBD1
size: NA
length: 15

DNA: TGTGCCAGCAGCCAAGAAACCCCCGGCAGGGGGAACGCTGAAGCTTTCTTT
CDR3: CASSQETPGRGNAEAFF
J: TRBJ1-1
V: TRBV4-2
D: TRBD1
size: once
length: 17

DNA: TGTGCCAGCTCACCAAATGGGCCGTTGGGCGATGAGACCCAGTACTTC
CDR3: CASSPNGPLGDETQYF
J: TRBJ2-5
V: TRBV18
D: NA
size: NA
length: 16

DNA: TGCGCCAGCAGCTTGGAAGGGGCGGGTAATGAGCAGTTCTTC
CDR3: CASSLEGAGNEQFF
J: TRBJ2-1
V: TRBV5-1
D: NA
size: NA
length: 14

DNA: TGTGCCAGCAGCCAAGATCGTGGGAGGTTGGGGGAGCAGTTCTTC
CDR3: CASSQDRGRLGEQFF
J: TRBJ2-1
V: TRBV3-1/TRBV3-2
D: NA
size: few
length: 15

DNA: TGCGCCAGCAGCCCGCTGGGGAGCTCCTACAATGAGCAGTTCTTC
CDR3: CASSPLGSSYNEQFF
J: TRBJ2-1
V: TRBV5-1
D: NA
size: NA
length: 15

DNA: TGTGCCAGCAGTTTGGTCAGGGATTACACTGAAGCTTTCTTT
CDR3: CASSLVRDYTEAFF
J: TRBJ1-1
V: TRBV28
D: NA
size: NA
length: 14

DNA: TGTGCCAGCAGCGTAGAGGGACTCCGGAACAATGAGCAGTTCTTC
CDR3: CASSVEGLRNNEQFF
J: TRBJ2-1
V: TRBV9
D: NA
size: once
length: 15

DNA: TGTGCCAGCAGCCCAGGCGGGGAGCTGTTTTTT
CDR3: CASSPGGELFF
J: TRBJ2-2
V: TRBV4-2
D: NA
size: NA
length: 11

DNA: TGTGCCAGTAGTCAGGGGGCGGACACTGAAGCTTTCTTT
CDR3: CASSQGADTEAFF
J: TRBJ1-1
V: TRBV19
D: TRBD1
size: NA
length: 13

DNA: TGTGCCAGCAGTTGGCCGAACTATGGCTACACCTTC
CDR3: CASSWPNYGYTF
J: TRBJ1-2
V: TRBV6-6
D: NA
size: NA
length: 12

DNA: TGTGCCAGCAGCACCACAGGGGGTTATGGCTACACCTTC
CDR3: CASSTTGGYGYTF
J: TRBJ1-2
V: TRBV7-2
D: TRBD1
size: few
length: 13

DNA: TGTGCCAGCAGTTTTATCCCCATGGAGGGGGACACTGAAGCTTTCTTT
CDR3: CASSFIPMEGDTEAFF
J: TRBJ1-1
V: TRBV27
D: NA
size: NA
length: 16

DNA: TGCAGCGCGGAGCAGGGATTTGAGACCCAGTACTTC
CDR3: CSAEQGFETQYF
J: TRBJ2-5
V: TRBV29-1
D: NA
size: NA
length: 12

DNA: TGTGCCACCAGCGCCTCGACAGGGTTCGGCACTGAAGCTTTCTTT
CDR3: CATSASTGFGTEAFF
J: TRBJ1-1
V: TRBV15
D: TRBD1
size: NA
length: 15

DNA: TGTGCCAGTAAGGTTGATGGCTACACCTTC
CDR3: CASKVDGYTF
J: TRBJ1-2
V: TRBV19
D: NA
size: NA
length: 10

DNA: TGTGCCATCAGTGAGTACGGGGGACAGGGAGGAGCAAACACCATATATTTT
CDR3: CAISEYGGQGGANTIYF
J: TRBJ1-3
V: TRBV10-3
D: TRBD1
size: NA
length: 17

DNA: TGTGCCAGCACACTAACCGGGACAGGGGGCTACGAGCAGTACTTC
CDR3: CASTLTGTGGYEQYF
J: TRBJ2-7
V: TRBV27
D: TRBD1
size: NA
length: 15

DNA: TGTGCCAGCAGCTTAGGTAGCGGGGGGGCCAATGAGCAGTTCTTC
CDR3: CASSLGSGGANEQFF
J: TRBJ2-1
V: TRBV7-9
D: TRBD2
size: NA
length: 15

DNA: TGCGCCAGCAGCCAGACACCGGGACATAGATACGAGCAGTACTTC
CDR3: CASSQTPGHRYEQYF
J: TRBJ2-7
V: TRBV4-1
D: NA
size: NA
length: 15

DNA: TGTGCCAGCAGCCTGACAGCCAGCTTTATGAACACTGAAGCTTTCTTT
CDR3: CASSLTASFMNTEAFF
J: TRBJ1-1
V: TRBV28
D: NA
size: once
length: 16

DNA: TGTGCCAGCAGTCCCTTTGGGGAACCTAACTATGGCTACACCTTC
CDR3: CASSPFGEPNYGYTF
J: TRBJ1-2
V: TRBV6-5
D: NA
size: once
length: 15

DNA: TGCAGCGTCGTGGGACTAGCGGGAGTATCGCCCCAGTACTTC
CDR3: CSVVGLAGVSPQYF
J: TRBJ2-5
V: TRBV29-1
D: TRBD2
size: NA
length: 14